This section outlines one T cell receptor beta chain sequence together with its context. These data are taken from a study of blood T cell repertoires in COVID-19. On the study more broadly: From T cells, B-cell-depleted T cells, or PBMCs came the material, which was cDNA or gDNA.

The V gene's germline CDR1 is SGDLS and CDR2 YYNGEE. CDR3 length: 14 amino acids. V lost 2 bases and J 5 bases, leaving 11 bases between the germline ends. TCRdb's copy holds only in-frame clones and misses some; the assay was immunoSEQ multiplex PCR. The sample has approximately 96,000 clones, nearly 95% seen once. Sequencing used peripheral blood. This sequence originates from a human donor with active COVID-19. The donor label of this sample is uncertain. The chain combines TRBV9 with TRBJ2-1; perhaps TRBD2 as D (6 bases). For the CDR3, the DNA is TGTGCCAGCAGCGTCCGGGGGTGGGACAATGAGCAGTTCTTC. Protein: CASSVRGWDNEQFF.